A selection of T cell receptor beta chains follows, all from one sample in a study of blood T cell repertoires in COVID-19. TCRdb keeps only in-frame clones here, not all; method: immunoSEQ multiplex PCR. The profile covers 180,000 or so clones, with roughly 81% appearing a single time and about 12% taken by the ten largest. The sequencing input was peripheral blood. The receptors come from a woman aged 80 or over with COVID-19, enrolled during active disease. Both conserved end residues are part of each CDR3.

J gene	V gene	CDR3 protein
TRBJ1-1	TRBV6-4	CASSEGVLGNTEAFF
TRBJ2-7	TRBV10-3	CAISGPEREPAYEQYF
TRBJ2-7	TRBV18	CASGQGPGYEQYF
TRBJ2-7	TRBV6-5	CASNTVRGTYEQYF
TRBJ1-4	TRBV15	CATSRDLGTGLNEKLFF
TRBJ2-7	TRBV12-3/TRBV12-4	CASSLVGSYEQYF
TRBJ2-7	TRBV9	CASSVDAGQGIYEQYF
TRBJ1-5	TRBV27	CASSLETGGNQPQHF
TRBJ2-2	TRBV2	CASSGLAGVTDTGELFF
TRBJ1-2	TRBV10-3	CAISGQENSYGYTF
TRBJ2-1	TRBV4-2	CASSQWSSARGSPLVVNNEQFF
TRBJ2-7	TRBV7-8	CASSPLSYEQYF
TRBJ2-7	TRBV24-1	CATSDLGAGYYEQYF
TRBJ1-2	TRBV5-4	CASSQTQGYYGYTF
TRBJ1-2	TRBV5-4	CASSVDRAYGYTF
TRBJ2-5	TRBV2	CASNRDQQETQYF
TRBJ1-4	TRBV7-2	CASSLGGRSHEKLFF
TRBJ2-7	TRBV5-1	CASRPGTGPGEQYF
TRBJ2-1	TRBV16	CASSQVVDEQFF
TRBJ1-5	TRBV5-5	CASSLFRNSNQPQHF
TRBJ2-3	TRBV7-9	CASSSTGADTQYF
TRBJ2-1	TRBV24-1	CATSDFGEDEQFF